This entry features one T cell receptor (beta chain) sequence. Its antigen remains unknown. The CDR3 spans 13 residues. Germline CDR1 reads SNHLY; CDR2 reads FYNNEI. The V and J ends lost 4 bases and 5 bases respectively, with 10 bases between them. Time point defined: baseline, week 1 (first vaccination visit). Described treatment: pre-vaccination baseline after standard-of-care therapy. The data are from a study of a mutant IDH1 vaccine in newly diagnosed glioma. At the level of the study: Patients under treatment included about 60% males and approximately 38% females and had a mean age of approximately 44 years. It was radiotherapy, temozolomide, or both that patients received previously, with most receiving both.

The protocol was immunoSEQ multiplex PCR, while the TCRdb copy is restricted to in-frame clones and leaves out a portion. The sample includes about 66,000 clones, about 86% of them seen just once. Study observations and caveats: Patients mounted vaccine-induced immune responses in 93.3% of cases. Pseudoprogression apparently lacked any relation to changes in top peripheral T cell clonotypes.

The clonotype originates from a man younger than 45 with glioma. Sequencing was performed on PBMCs, taken from a glioma patient treated with radiotherapy, temozolomide or both. The V gene is TRBV2, the J gene TRBJ2-3; D perhaps matches TRBD1 (6 bases). The CDR3 sequence: CASSATGIDTQYF. The CDR3 DNA reads TGTGCCAGCAGTGCAACAGGGATAGATACGCAGTATTTT.